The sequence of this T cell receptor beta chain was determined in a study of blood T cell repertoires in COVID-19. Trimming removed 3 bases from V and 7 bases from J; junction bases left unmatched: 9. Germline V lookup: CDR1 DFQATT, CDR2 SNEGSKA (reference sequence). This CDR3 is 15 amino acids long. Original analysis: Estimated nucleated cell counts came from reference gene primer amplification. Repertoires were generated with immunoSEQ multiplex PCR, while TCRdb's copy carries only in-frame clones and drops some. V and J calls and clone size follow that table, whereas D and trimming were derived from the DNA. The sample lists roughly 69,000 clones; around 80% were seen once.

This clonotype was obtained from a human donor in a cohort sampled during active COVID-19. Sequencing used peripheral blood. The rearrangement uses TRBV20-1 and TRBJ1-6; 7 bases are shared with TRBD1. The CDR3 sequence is CSASGPQGGNSPLHF. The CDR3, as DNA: TGCAGTGCTAGTGGGCCCCAGGGGGGCAATTCACCCCTCCACTTT.